What follows are 22 T cell receptor beta chains derived from one specimen sequenced in a study of OX40 agonist ivuxolimab in advanced cancers. Assay: immunoSEQ multiplex PCR; the TCRdb copy retains only in-frame clones and omits some. The sample lists fewer than 40,000 clones; roughly 87% were seen once. The sequencing here drew on CD4+ or CD8+ T cells sorted from blood, taken in a trial of the OX40 agonist ivuxolimab. The origin of the receptors is an adult with an advanced solid tumor such as melanoma, head and neck, liver or kidney cancer.

The count of this clone is one. The CDR3 coding sequence is TGTGCCATCAGTGAGTCGGGCAGGGGTGACGAGCAGTACTTC. Translating gives CAISESGRGDEQYF. The J gene is TRBJ2-5, the V gene TRBV10-3; D may be TRBD1 (6 bases). The J call may not be correct, given that the DNA end is closer to TRBJ2-7. The length of the CDR3 is 14 residues. Germline lookup yields CDR1 ENHRY and CDR2 SYGVKD.

The CDR3 nucleotides read TGCGCCAGCAGCCAAGATTACGGGGGGTCTTCCTACGAGCAGTACTTC. It is translated as CASSQDYGGSSYEQYF. V and J are TRBV4-1 and TRBJ2-7, with 7 bases that match TRBD2. Germline V CDR1 and CDR2: MGHRA, YSYEKL. With 0 bases clipped from V and 1 base from J, the junction kept 6 bases outside the gene matches. The CDR3 spans 16 residues.

The CDR3 spells CASSPRNREAYNEQFF. The CDR3 DNA reads as TGTGCCAGCAGCCCCCGGAACAGGGAGGCTTACAATGAGCAGTTCTTC. This chain connects TRBV7-3 to TRBJ2-1; TRBD1 or TRBD2 may be the D gene (6 bases each). V was clipped by 5 bases and J by 4 bases, with 18 bases between them. Germline CDR1 and CDR2: SGHTA and FQGTGA. CDR3 length equals 16 residues.

This chain uses TRBV6-1 with TRBJ2-7, with TRBD2 matching 12 bases. Germline V gives CDR1 MNHNS, CDR2 SASEGT. The trim removed 4 bases at V and 7 bases at J, leaving 5 bases unmatched. CDR3 length: 14 amino acids. This chain's CDR3 is CASSVGLAGYEQYF. As DNA, the CDR3 is TGTGCCAGCAGTGTCGGACTAGCGGGATATGAGCAGTACTTC.

The V and J genes are TRBV5-1 and TRBJ2-7; D may be TRBD2 (6 bases). The CDR3 consists of 15 residues. V was shortened by 3 bases and J by 2 bases, with 15 bases between the two germline ends. Germline assignment: CDR1 SGHRS and CDR2 YFSETQ. The CDR3, as DNA: TGCGCCAGCAGCTCCTCCGGGACTCGGCCCTACGAGCAGTACTTC. Protein: CASSSSGTRPYEQYF. Combining the CDR3 with reference TRBV5-1 and TRBJ2-7 gives the whole variable domain KAGVTQTPRYLIKTRGQQVTLSCSPISGHRSVSWYQQTPGQGLQFLFEYFSETQRNKGNFPGRFSGRQFSNSRSEMNVSTLELGDSALYLCASSSSGTRPYEQYFGPGTRLTVT.

The genes are TRBV6-5 and TRBJ2-3; D remains ambiguous. Germline-derived CDR1 and CDR2 are MNHEY and SVGAGI. This CDR3 region has 12 residues. V was pared by 5 bases and J by 6 bases, with 9 bases between. CDR3 nucleotide sequence: TGTGCCAGCAGTGACAACTCTGATACGCAGTATTTT. It translates to CASSDNSDTQYF.

The J gene is TRBJ2-3, the V gene TRBV4-2, with 15 bases aligning to TRBD2. The germline V gene has CDR1 LGHNA and CDR2 YNFKEQ. The trim removed 0 bases at V and 0 bases at J, leaving 4 bases unmatched. This CDR3 is 19 amino acids long. CDR3 sequence (DNA): TGTGCCAGCAGCCAAGATGGGACTAGCGGGGGGCCGAGCACAGATACGCAGTATTTT. Translation: CASSQDGTSGGPSTDTQYF.

This chain connects TRBV5-4 to TRBJ2-2, with D possibly being TRBD1 (7 bases). V dropped 7 bases and J dropped 0 bases, with 10 bases sitting between them. Germline CDR1 SGHNT, CDR2 YYREEE (reference sequence). The CDR3 is made up of 14 amino acids. The CDR3 here is CASGGGANTGELFF. CDR3 nucleotides: TGTGCCAGCGGAGGGGGCGCGAACACCGGGGAGCTGTTTTTT. Filled out from reference TRBV5-4 and TRBJ2-2, the complete variable domain reads ETGVTQSPTHLIKTRGQQVTLRCSSQSGHNTVSWYQQALGQGPQFIFQYYREEENGRGNFPPRFSGLQFPNYSSELNVNALELDDSALYLCASGGGANTGELFFGEGSRLTVL.

The CDR3 DNA follows: TGTGCCAGCAGTGAATTGCTGGGATTGGCCGCGACCGGGGAGCTGTTTTTT. Amino acids: CASSELLGLAATGELFF. The J gene is TRBJ2-2, the V gene TRBV6-1; D remains unclear. The germline gives CDR1 MNHNS, CDR2 SASEGT. The CDR3 is 17 residues long. The germline V and J ends were trimmed by 2 bases and 5 bases, with 18 bases remaining between them.

V usage is TRBV18 and J usage is TRBJ1-2, with D perhaps TRBD1 (5 bases). CDR1 and CDR2 (germline): KGHSH, LQKENI. Trimming shortened V by 1 base and J by 3 bases, and 12 bases separated the two germline ends. The CDR3 contains 15 residues. The CDR3 DNA reads TGTGCCAGCTCACCACTCGCGACAGTCTACTATGGCTACACCTTC. The encoded protein is CASSPLATVYYGYTF.

The chain carries TRBV7-2 and TRBJ1-2, with TRBD1 identical over 7 bases. V lost 2 bases, J lost 3 bases, and 9 bases stayed unmatched. The CDR3 is made up of 16 amino acids. CDR1 and CDR2 (germline): SGHTA, FQGNSA. The CDR3 DNA sequence: TGTGCCAGCAGCTTACCCGACAGGGTTAATCACTATGGCTACACCTTC. This gives the protein CASSLPDRVNHYGYTF.

The rearrangement joins TRBV30 to TRBJ2-5, with a possible D match to TRBD1 (6 bases). This CDR3 spans 12 amino acids. V was shortened by 6 bases and J by 5 bases, with 13 bases between the two germline ends. Per germline, CDR1 GTSNPN and CDR2 SVGIG (reference sequence). The CDR3 bases are TGTGCCTGTGGACAGAGCTCTGAGACCCAGTACTTC. The encoded protein is CACGQSSETQYF.

V is TRBV19 and J is TRBJ2-7; D ambiguous. V lost 7 bases and J 2 bases, leaving 27 bases between the germline ends. Germline V gene sequence: CDR1 LNHDA, CDR2 SQIVND (reference sequence). This CDR3 spans 18 amino acids. The CDR3 DNA follows: TGTGCCAGTACGCAGGCTCTAATCTTTTCGGGTACCCCCTACGAGCAGTACTTC. Translating it yields CASTQALIFSGTPYEQYF.

V is TRBV19 and J is TRBJ1-1; D is ambiguous. The germline V gene has CDR1 LNHDA and CDR2 SQIVND (reference sequence). Trimming cost V 5 bases and J 4 bases, with 14 bases left between them. CDR3 size: 14 residues. The CDR3 is CASSSRTTITEAFF. The CDR3 coding sequence is TGTGCCAGTAGTTCCCGGACCACAATCACTGAAGCTTTCTTT.

The chain combines TRBV7-3 with TRBJ2-2; a weak D match, TRBD2 (6 bases). CDR3 size: 15 residues. Trimming took 7 bases from V and 0 from J, leaving 12 bases between them. CDR1 and CDR2 (germline): SGHTA, FQGTGA. DNA for the CDR3: TGTGCCAGCACATTTGCGGGGTCGAACACCGGGGAGCTGTTTTTT. Its translation: CASTFAGSNTGELFF.

V is TRBV21-1 and J is TRBJ2-7; TRBD2, as called in the table, went unchecked against the DNA. TRBV21-1 is a listed pseudogene. This CDR3 has 12 residues. This CDR3 is CANKKPRRSVYF. Written as DNA, the CDR3 is TGTGCCAACAAAAAACCGAGACGTAGCGTGTACTTC.

The chain uses TRBV30 and TRBJ2-7, with D perhaps TRBD1 (5 bases). Looked up from germline, CDR1 is GTSNPN and CDR2 is SVGIG (reference sequence). The CDR3 length is 10 residues. The V gene lost 1 base and the J gene lost 9 bases, with 7 bases spanning the gap. CDR3 nucleotides: TGTGCCTGGAGTGAGGACACGCAGTACTTC. As protein: CAWSEDTQYF.

CDR3 DNA sequence: TGTGCCAGCAGCTTAGAACAGCGCAACTATGGCTACACCTTC. It encodes CASSLEQRNYGYTF. The J gene is TRBJ1-2, the V gene TRBV7-9, with D uncertain. Deletions cut 1 base from V and 2 bases from J, with 8 bases between. The CDR3 runs to 14 residues. The V gene's germline CDR1 is SEHNR and CDR2 FQNEAQ (reference sequence).

As DNA, the CDR3 is TGTGCCACCGCAAAACAGGGAACCATTCAGTACTTC. Its protein is CATAKQGTIQYF. The rearrangement uses TRBV6-1 and TRBJ2-4, with D possibly being TRBD1 (6 bases). The germline V and J ends were trimmed by 10 bases and 9 bases, with 16 bases remaining between them. The germline V gene has CDR1 MNHNS and CDR2 SASEGT. The CDR3 runs 12 residues.

The V call is TRBV6-5, the J call TRBJ2-7; perhaps D is TRBD1 or TRBD2 (7 bases each). The germline CDR1 and CDR2 sequences are MNHEY and SVGAGI. The CDR3 covers 15 residues. The V end lost 0 bases, the J end lost 13 bases, and 22 bases lay between the germline ends. The DNA for the CDR3 is TGTGCCAGCAGTTACTCGCGACAGGGAGGGCCTCGGCAATACTTC. It encodes CASSYSRQGGPRQYF.

This sequence joins TRBV5-4 and TRBJ2-1; TRBD2 matches 9 bases. V shed 0 bases, J shed 8 bases, and the junction held 3 bases outside the gene matches. There are 14 residues in the CDR3. CDR1 and CDR2 (germline): SGHNT, YYREEE (reference sequence). The CDR3 DNA sequence: TGTGCCAGCAGCTTGGGCGGGGGGGGCGATGAGCAGTTCTTC. This translates into CASSLGGGGDEQFF.

This chain connects TRBV28 to TRBJ1-5; a weak D match, TRBD1 (5 bases). The CDR3 length is 15 residues. CDR1 and CDR2 from the germline V gene are MDHEN and SYDVKM. Trimming removed 6 bases from V and 4 bases from J, with 16 bases in between. The CDR3 sequence: CASRLAGTQNQPQHF. In DNA form, the CDR3 reads TGTGCCAGCAGACTAGCCGGGACGCAAAATCAGCCCCAGCATTTT.